A single sample gave rise to the 5 T cell receptor beta chains below, sequenced in a study of T cells in localized non-small cell lung cancer. Sequenced by immunoSEQ multiplex PCR; TCRdb stores in-frame clones only, minus some. The sample consists of 25,000 to 40,000 clones, about 80% of them appearing once. The sample was peripheral blood, taken before any cancer treatment. These receptors were collected from a male donor aged 60 or over with stage II squamous cell lung carcinoma.

The CDR3 is CASSAGTGLAEQYF. The CDR3 DNA reads as TGCGCCAGCAGCGCCGGGACAGGGCTTGCCGAGCAGTACTTC. The chain employs TRBV5-1 and TRBJ2-7, with TRBD1 identical over 9 bases. J gave up 6 bases and V 4 bases, and 8 bases lay outside the gene matches. Germline lookup yields CDR1 SGHRS and CDR2 YFSETQ. The CDR3 covers 14 residues.

The chain carries TRBV2 and TRBJ2-7, with TRBD2 as a possible D gene (5 bases). The CDR3 is 12 amino acids. V shed 6 bases and J shed 5 bases, with 11 bases lying between them. From germline, CDR1 is SNHLY and CDR2 FYNNEI. The CDR3 loop is CASRTLGDEQYF. DNA for the CDR3: TGTGCCAGCAGGACACTGGGAGACGAGCAGTACTTC.

This clone was seen only once. This chain uses TRBV10-2 with TRBJ2-7, with D perhaps TRBD1 (5 bases). The CDR3 is 15 amino acids. Per germline, CDR1 WSHSY and CDR2 SAAADI. Trimming left V 3 bases short and J 4 bases short, with 16 bases between. The CDR3: CASSDPRWGQYEQYF. CDR3 in DNA: TGCGCCAGCAGTGACCCGCGATGGGGCCAATACGAGCAGTACTTC.

The gene calls are TRBV4-1 and TRBJ2-7; D uncertain. CDR3 length equals 14 residues. Trimming took off 5 bases at V and 0 bases at J, with 11 bases between the two ends. The germline CDR1 and CDR2 sequences are MGHRA and YSYEKL. The CDR3 sequence: CASSSDPGSYEQYF. CDR3 in DNA: TGCGCCAGCAGCTCGGACCCTGGCTCCTACGAGCAGTACTTC.

A few counts support this clone. This chain links TRBV19 with TRBJ2-7, with D hard to call. Germline CDR1 reads LNHDA; CDR2 reads SQIVND (reference sequence). V was cut by 5 bases and J by 6 bases, with 11 bases left in between. The length of the CDR3 is 12 residues. CDR3 residues: CASSPKGSEQYF. DNA for the CDR3: TGTGCCAGTAGTCCAAAAGGTTCCGAGCAGTACTTC.